This T cell receptor (beta chain) was retrieved from a study of blood T cell repertoires in COVID-19. The overall study: Material from acute and convalescent COVID-19 was sourced from the United States, Italy and Spain. Sources were T cells, B-cell-depleted T cells, or PBMCs; the material itself was cDNA or gDNA.

Per the original data handling: The assay estimated nucleated cells by amplifying reference gene primers. Produced via immunoSEQ multiplex PCR; TCRdb's table is partial and in-frame only. Clone size and the V and J calls come from that table; the DNA yielded D and trimming. In the table there are roughly 410,000 clones, more than 80% of which are singletons. V was pared by 4 bases and J by 5 bases, with 6 bases of the junction left unmatched. CDR3 length equals 15 residues. The germline V gene encodes CDR1 MNHEY and CDR2 SVGEGT. This sequence joins TRBV6-2 or TRBV6-3 and TRBJ2-1; TRBD2 aligns across 9 bases. This receptor was taken from a man aged 40-50 years with acute or convalescent COVID-19. Sequenced input: peripheral blood. In DNA, the CDR3 is TGTGCCAGCAGTTCTCGGCTAGCGGGGAACAATGAGCAGTTCTTC. Residues: CASSSRLAGNNEQFF.